This T cell receptor beta chain is from a study of post-analysis software for immune sequencing data. Points from the study as a whole: The study found TRBV5-6, TRBV5-1 and TRBV20-1 among about 5 TRBV segments more frequent in patients than controls.

Presence of unique molecular identifiers characterized the TCR beta cDNA libraries. One entry per CDR3 protein, called by TCRdb with MiXCR from the PCR reads. Among 250,000 to 300,000 distinct CDR3 sequences, approximately 34% were seen once, and the ten largest hold 4% to 6%. In this sample, this clonotype turned up many times. Its antigen is not identified. J gave up 10 bases and V 6 bases, and 18 bases lay outside the gene matches. CDR3 length: 15 amino acids. Germline lookup yields CDR1 DFQATT and CDR2 SNEGSKA (reference sequence). This clonotype originated in a girl between 10 and 17 years old with multiple sclerosis. The chain employs TRBV20-1 and TRBJ1-1, with 9 bases matching TRBD1. Input material: blood. As DNA, the CDR3 is TGCAGTGCCGAGGGCGGGGGACAGGGAACTAGGGGAGCTTTCTTT. Translation: CSAEGGGQGTRGAFF.